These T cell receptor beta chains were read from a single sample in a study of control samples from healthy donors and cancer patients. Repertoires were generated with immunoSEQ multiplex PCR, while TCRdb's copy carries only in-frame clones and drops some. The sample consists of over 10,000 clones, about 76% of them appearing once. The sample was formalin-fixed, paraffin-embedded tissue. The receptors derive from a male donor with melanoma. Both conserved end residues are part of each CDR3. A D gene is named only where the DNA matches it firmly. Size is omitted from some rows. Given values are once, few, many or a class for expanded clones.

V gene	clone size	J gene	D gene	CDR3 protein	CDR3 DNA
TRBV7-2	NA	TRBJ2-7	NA	CASSLEQTSYEQYF	TGTGCCAGCAGCTTAGAACAGACCTCCTACGAGCAGTACTTC
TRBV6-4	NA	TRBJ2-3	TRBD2	CASRETSGGSDTQYF	TGTGCCAGCAGAGAGACTAGCGGGGGGTCAGATACGCAGTATTTT
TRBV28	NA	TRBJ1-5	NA	CASSFVRGGNQPQHF	TGTGCCAGCAGTTTCGTGAGGGGAGGCAATCAGCCCCAGCATTTT
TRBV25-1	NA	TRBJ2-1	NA	CASSTLRANNEQFF	TGTGCCAGCAGTACACTTCGGGCCAACAATGAGCAGTTCTTC
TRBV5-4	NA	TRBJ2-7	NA	CASSQDWGSHYEQYF	TGTGCCAGCAGCCAAGATTGGGGGTCCCACTACGAGCAGTACTTC
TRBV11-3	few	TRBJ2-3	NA	CASSLDPGATQYF	TGTGCCAGCAGCTTAGATCCGGGAGCTACGCAGTATTTT
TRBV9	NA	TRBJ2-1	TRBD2	CASSVEASGVSKQFF	TGTGCCAGCAGCGTAGAGGCTAGCGGGGTGTCTAAGCAGTTCTTC
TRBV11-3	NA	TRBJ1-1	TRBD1	CARNRGMNTEAFF	TGTGCCAGAAACAGGGGGATGAACACTGAAGCTTTCTTT
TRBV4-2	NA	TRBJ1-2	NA	CASRLGGTNYGYTF	TGTGCCAGCCGCCTGGGGGGGACTAACTATGGCTACACCTTC
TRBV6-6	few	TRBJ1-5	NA	CASSQEAGAQHF	TGTGCCAGCAGTCAAGAAGCCGGAGCCCAGCATTTT
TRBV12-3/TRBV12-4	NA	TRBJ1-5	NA	CASSLGNQPQHF	TGTGCCAGCAGTTTGGGTAATCAGCCCCAGCATTTT
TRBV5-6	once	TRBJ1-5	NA	CASSLWGSNQPQHF	TGTGCCAGCAGCTTGTGGGGTTCCAATCAGCCCCAGCATTTT
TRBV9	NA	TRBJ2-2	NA	CASSVGLDSSGELFF	TGTGCCAGCAGCGTTGGCCTAGATAGTTCCGGGGAGCTGTTTTTT
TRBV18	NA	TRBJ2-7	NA	CASSPDPSYEQYF	TGTGCCAGCTCACCCGACCCTTCCTACGAGCAGTACTTC
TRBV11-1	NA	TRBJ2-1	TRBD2	CASSRSASGGYNEQFF	TGTGCCAGCAGCCGATCGGCTAGCGGGGGGTACAATGAGCAGTTCTTC
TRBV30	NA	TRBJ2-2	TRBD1	CACPGTGWAGELFF	TGTGCCTGCCCAGGGACAGGGTGGGCCGGGGAGCTGTTTTTT
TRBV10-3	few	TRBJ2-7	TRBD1	CAASGTGTYEQYF	TGTGCCGCCTCCGGGACAGGAACCTACGAGCAGTACTTC